This TCR beta chain was retrieved from a study of control samples from healthy donors and cancer patients. This table comes from immunoSEQ multiplex PCR, and its TCRdb copy is limited to in-frame clones, with some not included. The sample holds around 94,000 clones, around 87% seen once. The germline V gene encodes CDR1 SGHTA and CDR2 FQGNSA. The CDR3 is made up of 17 amino acids. With V trimmed by 5 bases and J by 0 bases, 6 bases remained unmatched. The chain recombines TRBV7-2 with TRBJ2-1; 11 bases line up with TRBD2. What was sequenced was blood. This receptor was identified in a woman aged 50 to 60 in good health. This CDR3 is CASSPHSGRVSYNEQFF. DNA of the CDR3: TGTGCCAGCAGCCCCCATAGCGGGAGGGTCTCCTACAATGAGCAGTTCTTC.